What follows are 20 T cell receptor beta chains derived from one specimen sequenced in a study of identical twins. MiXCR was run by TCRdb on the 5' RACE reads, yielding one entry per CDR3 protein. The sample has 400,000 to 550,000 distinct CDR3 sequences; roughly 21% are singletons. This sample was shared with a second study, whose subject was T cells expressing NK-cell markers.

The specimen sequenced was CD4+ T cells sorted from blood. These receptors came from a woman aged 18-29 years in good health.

The CDR3 reads CASSYEGLRSPLHF. Written as DNA, the CDR3 is TGTGCCAGCAGTTACGAGGGGCTTCGGTCACCCCTCCACTTT. This chain links TRBV6-5 with TRBJ1-6, with a weak D call TRBD1 (5 bases). CDR1 is MNHEY and CDR2 is SVGAGI in the germline V gene. V was pared by 2 bases and J by 10 bases, with 12 bases between. The CDR3 is 14 amino acids.

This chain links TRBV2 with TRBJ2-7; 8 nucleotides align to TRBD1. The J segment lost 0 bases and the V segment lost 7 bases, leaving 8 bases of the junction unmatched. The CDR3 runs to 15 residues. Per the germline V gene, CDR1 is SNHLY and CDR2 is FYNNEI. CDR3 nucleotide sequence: TGTGCCAGCATAGTCTGGACAGGGAGCTCCTACGAGCAGTACTTC. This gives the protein CASIVWTGSSYEQYF.

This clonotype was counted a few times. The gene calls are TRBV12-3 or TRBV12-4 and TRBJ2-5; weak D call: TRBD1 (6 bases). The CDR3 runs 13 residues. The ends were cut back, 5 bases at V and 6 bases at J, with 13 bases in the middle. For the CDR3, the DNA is TGTGCCAGCAGTCAGACAGGTGGAAAGACCCAGTACTTC. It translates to CASSQTGGKTQYF.

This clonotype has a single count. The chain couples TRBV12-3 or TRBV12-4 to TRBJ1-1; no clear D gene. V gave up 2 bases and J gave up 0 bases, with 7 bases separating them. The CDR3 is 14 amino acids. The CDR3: CASSLRHMNTEAFF. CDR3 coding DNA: TGTGCCAGCAGTTTAAGGCATATGAACACTGAAGCTTTCTTT.

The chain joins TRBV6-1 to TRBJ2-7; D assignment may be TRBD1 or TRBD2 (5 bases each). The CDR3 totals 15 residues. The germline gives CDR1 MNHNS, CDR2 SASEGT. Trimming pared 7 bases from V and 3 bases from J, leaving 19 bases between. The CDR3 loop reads CASIWGPWARYEQYF. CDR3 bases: TGTGCCAGCATCTGGGGACCCTGGGCGCGCTACGAGCAGTACTTC.

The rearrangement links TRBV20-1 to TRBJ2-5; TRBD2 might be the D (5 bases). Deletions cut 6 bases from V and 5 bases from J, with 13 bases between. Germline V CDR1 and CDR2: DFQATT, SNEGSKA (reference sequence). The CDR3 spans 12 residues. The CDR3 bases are TGCAGTGCCCCCCGGACTGGCGAGACCCAGTACTTC. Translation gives CSAPRTGETQYF.

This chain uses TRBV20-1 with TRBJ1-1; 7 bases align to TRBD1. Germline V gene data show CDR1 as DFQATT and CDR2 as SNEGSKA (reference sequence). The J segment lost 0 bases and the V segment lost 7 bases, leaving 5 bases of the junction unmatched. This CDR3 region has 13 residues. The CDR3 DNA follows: TGCAGTGTTAGGGGGCTTATGAACACTGAAGCTTTCTTT. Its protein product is CSVRGLMNTEAFF.

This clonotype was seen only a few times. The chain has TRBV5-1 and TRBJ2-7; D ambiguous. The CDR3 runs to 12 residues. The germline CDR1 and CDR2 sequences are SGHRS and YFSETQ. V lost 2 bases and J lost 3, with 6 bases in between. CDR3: CASSLQSYEQYF. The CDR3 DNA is TGCGCCAGCAGCTTACAGAGCTACGAGCAGTACTTC.

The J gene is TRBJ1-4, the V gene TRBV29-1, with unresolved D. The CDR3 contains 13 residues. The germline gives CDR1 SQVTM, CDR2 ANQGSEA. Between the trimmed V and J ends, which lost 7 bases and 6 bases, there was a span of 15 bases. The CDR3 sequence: CSAGGSGYEKLFF. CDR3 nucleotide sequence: TGCAGCGCCGGAGGATCGGGGTATGAAAAACTGTTTTTT.

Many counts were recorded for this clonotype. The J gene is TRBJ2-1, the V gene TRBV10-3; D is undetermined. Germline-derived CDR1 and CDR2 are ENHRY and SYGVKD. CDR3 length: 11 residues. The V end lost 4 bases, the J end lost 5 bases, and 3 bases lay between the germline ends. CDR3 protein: CAISGNNEQFF. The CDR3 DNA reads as TGTGCCATCAGTGGGAACAATGAGCAGTTCTTC.

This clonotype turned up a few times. The CDR3 coding sequence is TGTGCCAGCAGGGACAGAACTGGATCACCCCTCCACTTT. Amino acids: CASRDRTGSPLHF. The V and J genes are TRBV25-1 and TRBJ1-6, with D tentatively TRBD1 (6 bases). Germline lookup yields CDR1 MGHDK and CDR2 SYGVNS. The ends were cut back, 6 bases at V and 10 bases at J, with 13 bases in the middle. This CDR3 comprises 13 residues. Using reference TRBV25-1 and TRBJ1-6 for the parts outside the CDR3, the full variable domain is EADIYQTPRYLVIGTGKKITLECSQTMGHDKMYWYQQDPGMELHLIHYSYGVNSTEKGDLSSESTVSRIRTEHFPLTLESARPSHTSQYLCASRDRTGSPLHFGNGTRLTVT.

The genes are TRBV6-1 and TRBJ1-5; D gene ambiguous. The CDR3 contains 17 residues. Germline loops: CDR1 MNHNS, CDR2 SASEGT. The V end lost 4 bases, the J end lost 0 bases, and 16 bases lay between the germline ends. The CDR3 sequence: CASSGSPTGYSNQPQHF. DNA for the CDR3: TGTGCCAGCAGTGGGTCCCCTACTGGGTATAGCAATCAGCCCCAGCATTTT.

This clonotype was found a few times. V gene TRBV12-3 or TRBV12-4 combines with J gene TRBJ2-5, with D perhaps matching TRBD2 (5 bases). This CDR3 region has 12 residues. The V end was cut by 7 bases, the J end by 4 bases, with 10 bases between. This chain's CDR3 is CASTRGRETQYF. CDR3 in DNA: TGTGCCAGCACCCGAGGGAGAGAGACCCAGTACTTC.

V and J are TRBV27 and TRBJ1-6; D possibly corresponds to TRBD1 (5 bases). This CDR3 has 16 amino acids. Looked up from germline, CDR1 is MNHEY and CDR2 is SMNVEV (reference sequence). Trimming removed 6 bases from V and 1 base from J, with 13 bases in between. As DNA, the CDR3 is TGTGCCAGCAGGTGGGGGGGGGAATCCTATAATTCACCCCTCCACTTT. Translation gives CASRWGGESYNSPLHF.

The CDR3 region has the DNA TGTGCCATCAGTGGAACAGGGTTGGTCATGTATGGCTACACCTTC. This gives the protein CAISGTGLVMYGYTF. The chain uses TRBV10-3 and TRBJ1-2; the D gene is possibly TRBD1 (6 bases). The CDR3 has 15 amino acids. Germline loops: CDR1 ENHRY, CDR2 SYGVKD. V dropped 4 bases and J dropped 5 bases, with 17 bases sitting between them.

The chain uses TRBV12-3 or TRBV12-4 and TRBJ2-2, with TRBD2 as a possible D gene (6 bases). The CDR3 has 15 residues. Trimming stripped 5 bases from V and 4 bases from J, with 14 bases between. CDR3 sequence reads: CASSPGTGITGELFF. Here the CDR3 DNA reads TGTGCCAGCAGTCCTGGGACTGGGATCACCGGGGAGCTGTTTTTT.

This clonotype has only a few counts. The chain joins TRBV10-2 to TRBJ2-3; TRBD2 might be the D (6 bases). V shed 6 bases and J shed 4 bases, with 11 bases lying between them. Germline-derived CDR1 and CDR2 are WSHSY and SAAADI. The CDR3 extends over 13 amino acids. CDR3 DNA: TGCGCCAGCAGGAAGGAGGGCGCAGATACGCAGTATTTT. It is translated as CASRKEGADTQYF.

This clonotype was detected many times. In nucleotides, the CDR3 is TGTGCCAGCAGCCATACAGATACGCAGTATTTT. Protein: CASSHTDTQYF. V is TRBV25-1 and J is TRBJ2-3; no definite D call. Trimming took 6 bases from V and 3 from J, leaving 4 bases between them. In germline, CDR1 is MGHDK, CDR2 SYGVNS. The CDR3 covers 11 residues.

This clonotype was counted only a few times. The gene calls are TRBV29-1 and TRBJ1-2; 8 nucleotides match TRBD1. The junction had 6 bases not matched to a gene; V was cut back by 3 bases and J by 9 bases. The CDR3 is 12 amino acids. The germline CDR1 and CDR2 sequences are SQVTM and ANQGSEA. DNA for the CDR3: TGCAGCGTTGAGTACGGACAGGGACGCTACACCTTC. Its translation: CSVEYGQGRYTF.

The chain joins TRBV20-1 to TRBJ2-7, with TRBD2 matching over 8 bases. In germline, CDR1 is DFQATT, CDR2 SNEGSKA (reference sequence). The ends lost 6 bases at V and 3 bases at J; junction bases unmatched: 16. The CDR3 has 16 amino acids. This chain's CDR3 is CSATPRAGGIGYEQYF. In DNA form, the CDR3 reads TGCAGTGCGACCCCCCGGGCGGGAGGTATAGGCTACGAGCAGTACTTC.